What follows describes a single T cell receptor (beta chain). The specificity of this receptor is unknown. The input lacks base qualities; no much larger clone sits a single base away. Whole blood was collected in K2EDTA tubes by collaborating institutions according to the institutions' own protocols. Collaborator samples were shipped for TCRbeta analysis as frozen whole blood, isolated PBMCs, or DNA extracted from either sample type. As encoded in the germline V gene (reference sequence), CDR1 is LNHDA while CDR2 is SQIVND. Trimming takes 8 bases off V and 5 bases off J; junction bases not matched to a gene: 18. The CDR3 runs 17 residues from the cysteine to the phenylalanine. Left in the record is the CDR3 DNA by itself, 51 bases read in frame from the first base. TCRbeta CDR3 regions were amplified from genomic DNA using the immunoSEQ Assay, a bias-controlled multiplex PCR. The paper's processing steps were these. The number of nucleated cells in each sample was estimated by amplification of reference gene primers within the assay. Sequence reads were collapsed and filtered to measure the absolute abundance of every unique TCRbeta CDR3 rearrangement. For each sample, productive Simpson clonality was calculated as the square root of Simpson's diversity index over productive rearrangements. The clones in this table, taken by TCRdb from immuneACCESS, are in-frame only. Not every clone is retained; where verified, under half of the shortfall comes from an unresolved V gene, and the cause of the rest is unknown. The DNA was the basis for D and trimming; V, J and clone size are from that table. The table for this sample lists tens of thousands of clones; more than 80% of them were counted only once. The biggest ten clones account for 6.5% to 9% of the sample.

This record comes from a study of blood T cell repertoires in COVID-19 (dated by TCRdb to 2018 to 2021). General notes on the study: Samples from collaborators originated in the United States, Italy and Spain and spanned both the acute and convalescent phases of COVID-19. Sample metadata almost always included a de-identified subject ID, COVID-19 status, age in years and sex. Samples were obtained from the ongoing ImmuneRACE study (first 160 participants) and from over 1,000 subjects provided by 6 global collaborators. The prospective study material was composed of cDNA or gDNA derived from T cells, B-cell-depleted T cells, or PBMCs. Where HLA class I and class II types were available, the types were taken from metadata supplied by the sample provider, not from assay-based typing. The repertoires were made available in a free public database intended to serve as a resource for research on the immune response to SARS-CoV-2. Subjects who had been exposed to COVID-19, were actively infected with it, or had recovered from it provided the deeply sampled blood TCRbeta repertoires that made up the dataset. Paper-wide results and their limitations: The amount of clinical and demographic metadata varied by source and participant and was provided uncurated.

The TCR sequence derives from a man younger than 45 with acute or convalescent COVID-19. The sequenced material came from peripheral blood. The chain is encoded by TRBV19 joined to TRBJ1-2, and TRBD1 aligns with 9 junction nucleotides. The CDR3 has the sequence CASALTSTGGMRYGYTF. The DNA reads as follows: TGTGCCAGTGCTCTAACCTCCACAGGGGGCATGCGGTATGGCTACACCTTC.